The T cell receptor beta chain under discussion was sequenced for a study of T cell responses to AZD1222 COVID-19 vaccine. As concerns this clone: Its antigen is currently unknown.

Study-level results: Baseline antibody screening turned up just six or seven seropositive AZD1222 recipients.

The assay was immunoSEQ multiplex PCR, and TCRdb's table has in-frame clones only and misses some. There are approximately 120,000 clones in the sample; roughly 84% occur only once, and more than 15% lies in the top ten. In germline, CDR1 is LNHDA, CDR2 SQIVND (reference sequence). The CDR3 consists of 16 residues. V was pared by 7 bases and J by 4 bases, with 12 bases of the junction left unmatched. The sequence was collected from an adult in good health. The rearrangement links TRBV19 to TRBJ2-3, with 9 bases lining up with TRBD1. Sample: peripheral blood, taken on day 0 of AZD1222 vaccination. CDR3 nucleotides: TGTGCCAGTACCACCACCGGGACAGGGAATGCAGATACGCAGTATTTT. Protein: CASTTTGTGNADTQYF.